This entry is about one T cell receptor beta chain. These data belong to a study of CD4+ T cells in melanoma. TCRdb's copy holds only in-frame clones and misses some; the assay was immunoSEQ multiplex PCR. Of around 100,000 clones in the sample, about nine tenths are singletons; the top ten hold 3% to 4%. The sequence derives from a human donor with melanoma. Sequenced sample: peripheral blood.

The chain's CDR3 is CASSPTGGPQTNEKLFF. The CDR3 region has the DNA TGTGCCAGCAGCCCTACTGGCGGGCCCCAAACTAATGAAAAACTGTTTTTT. The rearrangement joins TRBV4-2 to TRBJ1-4; D ambiguous. The length of the CDR3 is 17 residues. Trimming pared 4 bases from V and 1 base from J, leaving 16 bases between. The germline V gene encodes CDR1 LGHNA and CDR2 YNFKEQ.